Below are 10 T cell receptor beta chains sequenced from a single sample in a study of monozygotic twins with inflammatory bowel disease. TCRdb reprocessed the 5' RACE reads; each CDR3 protein has one entry and no DNA is given. Its clone listing holds around 450,000 distinct CDR3 sequences. The specimen sequenced was blood. Receptors were obtained from a human donor with ulcerative colitis or Crohn's disease, or a healthy co-twin of an affected twin (not recorded which).

This rearrangement joins TRBV29-1 to TRBJ2-2; TCRdb names TRBD2, which stays unverified in the absence of DNA. The germline V gene has CDR1 SQVTM and CDR2 ANQGSEA. This CDR3 is 14 amino acids long. CDR3 in amino acids: CSVSAGGNTGELFF.

The chain uses TRBV20-1 and TRBJ2-2; without DNA, the TCRdb call of TRBD2 cannot be checked. The CDR3 is 14 residues long. The germline V gene has CDR1 DFQATT and CDR2 SNEGSKA (reference sequence). CDR3 in amino acids: CSARPGLYTGELFF.

The V call is TRBV7-6, the J call TRBJ1-1; TCRdb's assignment of TRBD1 cannot be checked, as there is no DNA. The CDR3 length is 15 residues. Germline CDR1 and CDR2: SGHVS and FNYEAQ. The CDR3 protein is CASSYQGFGGTEAFF.

This chain joins TRBV4-3 and TRBJ2-7; the D call of TRBD2 rests on TCRdb alone, since no DNA is present to check it. Germline V lookup: CDR1 LGHNA, CDR2 YSLEER. CDR3 size: 18 residues. CDR3 protein: CASSQEFYSSGRSYEQYF.

J is TRBJ2-5 and V is TRBV7-2; no DNA is available, so the TRBD1 call from TCRdb remains unchecked. Germline CDR1 reads SGHTA; CDR2 reads FQGNSA. The CDR3 totals 17 residues. The CDR3 protein is CASSLFPIQGSQETQYF.

This chain links TRBV4-3 with TRBJ1-2. The CDR3 totals 14 residues. The germline V gene has CDR1 LGHNA and CDR2 YSLEER. CDR3 sequence reads: CASSQGVGPYGYTF.

The chain is built from TRBV27 and TRBJ2-5; TCRdb calls TRBD1, which cannot be checked without DNA. Germline V gene data show CDR1 as MNHEY and CDR2 as SMNVEV (reference sequence). This CDR3 is 14 amino acids long. The CDR3 is CASTSGGVGETQYF.

The V call is TRBV6-1, the J call TRBJ2-3; TCRdb outputs TRBD1, but without DNA this stays unchecked. Germline assignment: CDR1 MNHNS and CDR2 SASEGT. The CDR3 is 16 residues long. The CDR3 reads CASRGSLGGGTDTQYF.

The genes are TRBV5-4 and TRBJ1-1; no DNA is available, so the TRBD1 call from TCRdb remains unchecked. The CDR3 is made up of 14 amino acids. Germline V gene lookup returns CDR1 SGHNT and CDR2 YYREEE (reference sequence). The CDR3 loop reads CATAQGHSNTEAFF.

V gene TRBV7-8 combines with J gene TRBJ1-2. Germline V gene lookup returns CDR1 SGHVS and CDR2 FQNEAQ. This CDR3 spans 16 amino acids. The chain's CDR3 is CASSLGGLGLSDGYTF. Complete variable domain (other parts from reference TRBV7-8 and TRBJ1-2): GAGVSQSPRYKVAKRGQDVALRCDPISGHVSLFWYQQALGQGPEFLTYFQNEAQLDKSGLPSDRFFAERPEGSVSTLKIQRTQQEDSAVYLCASSLGGLGLSDGYTFGSGTRLTVV.